The sample holds a few counts of the clone carrying this T cell receptor (beta chain). The data stem from a study of shared T cell receptors in the human thymus. Some clones are missing from TCRdb's copy, which holds only in-frame ones; the method was immunoSEQ multiplex PCR. The profile shows hundreds of thousands of clones, approximately 85% of them singletons. Germline V lookup: CDR1 MNHNS, CDR2 SASEGT. Trimming left V 8 bases short and J 9 bases short, with 16 bases between. CDR3 size: 12 residues. These data also formed part of another study, on human thymus T cells. That study adds: The source of the thymus tissue was resections taken during corrective heart surgery. The related literature has documented a marked overlap of thymic repertoires among unrelated individuals.

Material: thymocytes. The receptor was derived from a girl less than two years old with a congenital heart defect. The rearrangement links TRBV6-1 to TRBJ1-1; possibly TRBD1 for D (6 bases). The CDR3 loop is CASAPGRGKAFF. The CDR3 nucleotides are TGTGCCAGCGCCCCTGGGAGGGGGAAAGCTTTCTTT.